A single sample is the source of the 2 T cell receptor beta chains below, sequenced in a study of cytomegalovirus exposure and HLA in healthy donors. Primers for the PCR totalled 60 Vbeta and 13 Jbeta. Clones were sequenced by immunoSEQ multiplex PCR, and TCRdb holds only the in-frame ones, with some missing. The profile shows over 150,000 clones, approximately 71% of them singletons. The sequencing sample was made of PBMCs. The source of these receptors is a man in his fifties in good health and CMV-seronegative.

The chain uses TRBV2 and TRBJ2-2; 9 positions agree with TRBD1. The CDR3 loop spans 14 amino acids. V was clipped by 8 bases and J by 1 base; unmatched bases: 2. CDR1 and CDR2 from the germline V gene are SNHLY and FYNNEI. Written as DNA, the CDR3 is TGTGCCAGCGGGACAGGGTTGAACACCGGGGAGCTGTTTTTT. It encodes CASGTGLNTGELFF. The full variable domain, with the rest looked up from reference TRBV2 and TRBJ2-2, is EPEVTQTPSHQVTQMGQEVILRCVPISNHLYFYWYRQILGQKVEFLVSFYNNEISEKSEIFDDQFSVERPDGSNFTLKIRSTKLEDSAMYFCASGTGLNTGELFFGEGSRLTVL.

This chain uses TRBV5-5 with TRBJ1-3; D might be TRBD1 (5 bases). The length of the CDR3 is 16 residues. V was pared by 4 bases and J by 2 bases, with 16 bases between. CDR1 is SGHKS, CDR2 YYEKEE, per germline (reference sequence). The CDR3 here is CASSPFGAVTGNTIYF. CDR3 DNA sequence: TGTGCCAGCAGCCCGTTTGGGGCAGTAACTGGAAACACCATATATTTT.